This T cell receptor beta chain was identified during a study of PD-1 blockade in mismatch repair-deficient tumors. Sequencing was performed with immunoSEQ multiplex PCR; in TCRdb, only in-frame clones are kept and a portion is missing. The sample shows about 100,000 clones, approximately 83% of them seen only once. The table lists this clone with a count of one. The V gene's germline CDR1 is SGHTA and CDR2 FQGNSA. After removal of 3 bases from V and 3 bases from J, the junction contained 4 bases not matched to a gene. CDR3 length: 15 amino acids. This chain links TRBV7-2 with TRBJ2-1; 8 bases match TRBD1. Specimen: peripheral blood, collected less than 37 weeks after starting pembrolizumab. This TCR came from an adult with mismatch repair-deficient cancer. The CDR3 loop is CASSFDRGIYNEQFF. DNA of the CDR3: TGTGCCAGCAGCTTTGACAGGGGAATCTACAATGAGCAGTTCTTC.